The 24 T cell receptor beta chains below come from one sample, sequenced in a study of molecular identifiers for immune sequencing clone quantification. TCRdb recomputed calls from the PCR reads with MiXCR, one row per CDR3 protein. The top ten hold roughly 9.3% of the sample, which has over 90,000 distinct CDR3 sequences, 30% to 35% seen once. The sequenced sample consisted of naive CD8+ T cells from blood, with Jurkat cell RNA spiked in. Subset denoted: FACS-sorted CD8+CD4-CCR7+CD45RA+ naive T cells. The source of these receptors is a human donor in good health. Some libraries in this study had Jurkat cell RNA spiked in.

In this sample, this clonotype turned up a few times. This chain joins TRBV6-2 or TRBV6-3 and TRBJ1-2, with 8 bases matching TRBD1. The CDR3 totals 13 residues. Germline V gene sequence: CDR1 MNHEY, CDR2 SVGEGT. Trimming at V came to 6 bases and at J to 8 bases, leaving 8 bases not matched to a gene. The CDR3 region is CASRDGGQEGYTF. The CDR3 nucleotides read TGTGCCAGCAGAGACGGGGGACAGGAGGGCTACACCTTC.

This clonotype was counted at least ten times. The chain joins TRBV20-1 to TRBJ1-2, with no clear D. This CDR3 is 12 amino acids long. The germline CDR1 and CDR2 sequences are DFQATT and SNEGSKA (reference sequence). The V end lost 8 bases, the J end lost 3 bases, and 13 bases lay between the germline ends. In nucleotides, the CDR3 is TGCAGTCCTTTATGGGTGTACTATGGCTACACCTTC. Protein product: CSPLWVYYGYTF.

For the CDR3, the DNA is TGTGCCAGCAGCTTCGCCGGTGAGGAAGGAGAGACCCAGTACTTC. Protein: CASSFAGEEGETQYF. This chain joins TRBV7-9 and TRBJ2-5; D not certain. V was shortened by 3 bases and J by 4 bases, with 15 bases between the two germline ends. The CDR3 runs to 15 residues. Germline CDR1 is SEHNR and CDR2 is FQNEAQ (reference sequence). Full variable domain (missing parts from reference TRBV7-9 and TRBJ2-5): DTGVSQNPRHKITKRGQNVTFRCDPISEHNRLYWYRQTLGQGPEFLTYFQNEAQLEKSRLLSDRFSAERPKGSFSTLEIQRTEQGDSAMYLCASSFAGEEGETQYFGPGTRLLVL.

As to this clonotype: The junction departs from germline at one end; a sequencing error may be responsible. The chain uses TRBV6-2 or TRBV6-3 and TRBJ2-7; TRBD2 agrees at 13 bases. CDR1 and CDR2 (germline): MNHEY, SVGEGT. The CDR3 sequence is 14 residues long. The CDR3: CARSWTSGSYEQYF. The CDR3 nucleotides read TGTGCCCGCAGTTGGACTAGCGGGAGCTACGAGCAGTACTTC.

The chain joins TRBV4-3 to TRBJ2-3; 7 bases line up with TRBD1. Trimming took 3 bases from V and 1 from J; bases not matched to a gene: 10. This CDR3 region has 17 residues. In germline, CDR1 is LGHNA, CDR2 YSLEER. The CDR3 nucleotides are TGCGCCAGCAGCCAGCTAGAACAGGGGTCCCGCACAGATACGCAGTATTTT. It codes for CASSQLEQGSRTDTQYF.

The chain links TRBV29-1 to TRBJ2-1; 10 nucleotides line up with TRBD1. The CDR3 covers 15 residues. Germline CDR1 and CDR2: SQVTM and ANQGSEA. V lost 3 bases and J lost 3; bases outside the gene matches: 5. CDR3 in amino acids: CSVDTGTGDYNEQFF. In DNA, the CDR3 is TGCAGCGTTGACACCGGGACAGGGGACTACAATGAGCAGTTCTTC.

Details on this clonotype: This may come from a read error, since a much larger clone is one base off. The chain employs TRBV5-3 and TRBJ2-5; 11 nucleotides align to TRBD2. TRBV5-3 has ORF status, its function being uncertain. The CDR3 has 13 residues. V shed 8 bases, J shed 7 bases, and the junction held 7 bases outside the gene matches. CDR3 sequence reads: CASKGLAEGTQYF. CDR3 DNA sequence: TGTGCCAGCAAGGGACTAGCGGAAGGGACCCAGTACTTC.

About this clonotype: The CDR3 carries no conserved terminal phenylalanine or tryptophan, so it likely arises from a read error. Because the CDR3's place on the DNA is in doubt, the DNA is left out and the CDR3 is given as listed by TCRdb. This rearrangement joins TRBV7-2 to TRBJ2-5. Germline CDR1 reads SGHTA; CDR2 reads FQGNSA. Termini included, the CDR3 measures 14 amino acids. The CDR3 reads CASSLVITQETPYI.

In this sample, this clonotype turned up a few times. This chain joins TRBV4-2 and TRBJ1-5, with D uncertain. Germline assignment: CDR1 LGHNA and CDR2 YNFKEQ. The V end lost 0 bases, the J end lost 0 bases, and 12 bases lay between the germline ends. The CDR3 extends over 17 amino acids. CDR3 DNA sequence: TGTGCCAGCAGCCAAGATATGGTCAGTTCTAGCAATCAGCCCCAGCATTTT. Its protein is CASSQDMVSSSNQPQHF.

In its sample, this clonotype was seen a few times. The chain employs TRBV13 and TRBJ2-5; D is possibly TRBD1 (5 bases). V lost 3 bases and J 2 bases, leaving 10 bases between the germline ends. The CDR3 sequence is 14 residues long. Germline V gene data show CDR1 as PRHDT and CDR2 as FYEKMQ (reference sequence). The CDR3 region has the DNA TGTGCCAGCAGCTTCCCCGACAGACAAGAGACCCAGTACTTC. It yields the protein CASSFPDRQETQYF. The full variable domain, completed using reference TRBV13 and TRBJ2-5, is AAGVIQSPRHLIKEKRETATLKCYPIPRHDTVYWYQQGPGQDPQFLISFYEKMQSDKGSIPDRFSAQQFSDYHSELNMSSLELGDSALYFCASSFPDRQETQYFGPGTRLLVL.

The chain has TRBV24-1 and TRBJ2-5, with D tentatively TRBD1 (5 bases). With 4 bases removed from V and 2 bases from J, the gap between germline ends came to 10 bases. The CDR3 runs 14 residues. Germline V lookup: CDR1 KGHDR, CDR2 SFDVKD. Written as DNA, the CDR3 is TGTGCCACCAGTGACCGGACAAGACAAGAGACCCAGTACTTC. Translated: CATSDRTRQETQYF.

This clonotype was observed once. Sequence at one end of the junction differs from germline and may be a read error. The genes are TRBV6-6 and TRBJ1-6, with TRBD1 as a possible D gene (6 bases). The V gene's germline CDR1 is MNHNY and CDR2 SVGAGI (reference sequence). The CDR3 extends over 14 amino acids. CDR3 protein: CASGGGQNNSPLYF. CDR3 nucleotides: TGTGCCAGCGGTGGGGGACAAAATAATTCGCCCCTCTACTTT.

The sample holds many counts of this clonotype. This chain connects TRBV9 to TRBJ2-3, with D tentatively TRBD1 (5 bases). V was clipped by 5 bases and J by 3 bases, with 10 bases between them. The CDR3 consists of 13 residues. Germline CDR1 and CDR2: SGDLS and YYNGEE. The chain's CDR3 is CASRGQGTDTQYF. DNA of the CDR3: TGTGCCAGCAGGGGCCAGGGAACAGATACGCAGTATTTT.

Regarding this clonotype: The germline gene is not matched at one end of the junction; a read error may be the cause. The rearrangement joins TRBV7-2 to TRBJ2-7, with no clear D. CDR3 size: 13 residues. Germline CDR1 SGHTA, CDR2 FQGNSA. CDR3 residues: CVSSLLQKDEQYF. In nucleotides, the CDR3 is TGTGTCAGCAGCTTACTACAGAAGGACGAGCAGTACTTC.

This chain links TRBV9 with TRBJ2-3; TRBD1 aligns across 8 bases. The CDR3 length is 16 residues. Looked up from germline, CDR1 is SGDLS and CDR2 is YYNGEE. V dropped 1 base and J dropped 4; count of bases not matched to a gene: 8. CDR3 protein: CASSVFRQGNSDTQYF. DNA of the CDR3: TGTGCCAGCAGCGTATTCCGACAGGGGAATTCAGATACGCAGTATTTT. Combining the CDR3 with reference TRBV9 and TRBJ2-3 gives the whole variable domain DSGVTQTPKHLITATGQRVTLRCSPRSGDLSVYWYQQSLDQGLQFLIQYYNGEERAKGNILERFSAQQFPDLHSELNLSSLELGDSALYFCASSVFRQGNSDTQYFGPGTRLTVL.

This rearrangement joins TRBV20-1 to TRBJ2-3; 11 bases agree with TRBD2. The CDR3 length is 15 residues. V gave up 5 bases and J gave up 4 bases; unmatched junction bases: 8. Germline V CDR1 and CDR2: DFQATT, SNEGSKA (reference sequence). The CDR3 reads CSAPPPSGRPDTQYF. CDR3 nucleotides: TGCAGTGCTCCTCCGCCTAGCGGGAGGCCAGATACGCAGTATTTT.

This clonotype was recorded many times. The chain combines TRBV29-1 with TRBJ1-1; D is ambiguous. Trimming cost V 7 bases and J 5 bases, with 11 bases left between them. The CDR3 covers 11 residues. Germline V lookup: CDR1 SQVTM, CDR2 ANQGSEA. The chain's CDR3 is CSALLGTEAFF. The CDR3 nucleotides read TGCAGCGCCCTACTAGGGACTGAAGCTTTCTTT. Full variable domain (missing parts from reference TRBV29-1 and TRBJ1-1): SAVISQKPSRDICQRGTSLTIQCQVDSQVTMMFWYRQQPGQSLTLIATANQGSEATYESGFVIDKFPISRPNLTFSTLTVSNMSPEDSSIYLCSALLGTEAFFGQGTRLTVV.

This clonotype was counted many times. The chain combines TRBV11-2 with TRBJ2-7; D gene ambiguous. The CDR3 runs to 13 residues. Germline V gene data show CDR1 as SGHAT and CDR2 as FQNNGV. Trimming left V 1 base short and J 3 bases short, with 7 bases between. The CDR3 loop is CASSLVPSYEQYF. The CDR3 region has the DNA TGTGCCAGCAGCTTAGTTCCTAGCTACGAGCAGTACTTC.

With respect to this clonotype: The junction departs from the called germline gene at one end, perhaps through a read error. V is TRBV28 and J is TRBJ2-2; 7 nucleotides agree with TRBD1. Germline V CDR1 and CDR2: MDHEN, SYDVKM. The CDR3 sequence is 13 residues long. The CDR3 DNA sequence: TGTGCCAGCCGCAACAGGGGAACCGGGGAGCTGATTTTT. Its protein is CASRNRGTGELIF.

The chain couples TRBV7-8 to TRBJ2-2, with a weak D call TRBD1 (5 bases). Per germline, CDR1 SGHVS and CDR2 FQNEAQ. The ends were cut back, 5 bases at V and 6 bases at J, with 10 bases in the middle. The CDR3 has 13 amino acids. The CDR3 loop is CASSLGVPGELFF. In DNA, the CDR3 is TGTGCCAGCAGCCTAGGGGTGCCCGGGGAGCTGTTTTTT.

About this clonotype: At one boundary the junction diverges from the germline segment, which might be a read error. The rearrangement joins TRBV27 to TRBJ2-5; no clear D gene. There are 13 residues in the CDR3. Germline CDR1 MNHEY, CDR2 SMNVEV (reference sequence). The CDR3 loop is CASSRTMQATQYF. The CDR3 region has the DNA TGTGCCAGCAGTCGTACTATGCAAGCGACCCAGTACTTC.

On this clonotype: This could be a read error, since a much larger clone is one nucleotide away. It is likely a read error, because the conserved phenylalanine at the end of the CDR3 is missing. The chain links TRBV28 to TRBJ2-4; TRBD1 matches at 8 bases. The CDR3 is made up of 16 amino acids. V gave up 3 bases and J gave up 0 bases; unmatched junction bases: 4. Germline V lookup: CDR1 MDHEN, CDR2 SYDVKM. DNA for the CDR3: TGTGCCAGCAGTTTCGACAGGGGCTTAGCCAAAAACATTCAGTACATC. Protein product: CASSFDRGLAKNIQYI.

This clonotype was counted many times. The rearrangement links TRBV5-1 to TRBJ2-7, with D possibly TRBD2 on 6 matching bases. This CDR3 spans 13 amino acids. Germline V gene data show CDR1 as SGHRS and CDR2 as YFSETQ. Trimming stripped 4 bases from V and 3 bases from J, with 11 bases between. CDR3 loop: CASSPDGGYEQYF. CDR3 sequence (DNA): TGCGCCAGCAGCCCGGACGGGGGCTACGAGCAGTACTTC.

Regarding this clonotype: Since no conserved phenylalanine or tryptophan closes the CDR3, a read error is the likely cause. This chain connects TRBV11-2 to TRBJ1-1; no reliable D call. Germline assignment: CDR1 SGHAT and CDR2 FQNNGV. V shed 8 bases and J shed 4 bases, with 17 bases lying between them. There are 14 residues in the CDR3. Here the CDR3 DNA reads TGTGCCAGCCACCCGGCAGGACCCTTCACTGAAGCTTTCATT. Its protein is CASHPAGPFTEAFI.